Sequencing of this T cell receptor (beta chain) was carried out in a study of beta chain features in type 1 diabetes. Study-level findings and limits: Using cDNA template may skew counts toward highly expressing activated cells. In all four CD4+ subsets, TCRB CDR3 length was significantly, moderately reduced in type 1 diabetes.

Sequenced material consisted of expressed TCRB transcripts (all of the isolated RNA was reverse transcribed). Repertoires were generated with immunoSEQ multiplex PCR, while TCRdb's copy carries only in-frame clones and drops some. The table includes hundreds of thousands of clones, around 12% detected once. A word on this clone: Its antigen is undetermined.

From germline, CDR1 is SGDLS and CDR2 YYNGEE. This CDR3 has 15 residues. Trimming removed 1 base from V and 4 bases from J, with 13 bases in between. Sequenced material: naive CD4+ T cells from blood. The genes are TRBV9 and TRBJ2-3, with D maybe TRBD1 (5 bases). The clonotype was recovered from a woman younger than 30 with type 1 diabetes. The CDR3 coding sequence is TGTGCCAGCAGCGTACAGGGATTTTACTCAGATACGCAGTATTTT. As protein: CASSVQGFYSDTQYF.